This note documents a single T cell receptor (beta chain) sequence. Its antigen is as yet unknown. Some clones are missing from TCRdb's copy, which holds only in-frame ones; the method was immunoSEQ multiplex PCR. Of hundreds of thousands of clones in the sample, around three quarters were seen once. The sample is drawn from a study of shared clonotypes between healthy human individuals. Notes on the study in general: The generation probabilities recorded for non-shared clonotypes fell below those of clonotypes shared by all four donors. Four donors shared about 4.5% of their naive CD4 clonotypes.

This CDR3 is 13 amino acids long. Germline assignment: CDR1 MDHEN and CDR2 SYDVKM. The V end was cut by 5 bases, the J end by 1 base, with 8 bases between. This chain links TRBV28 with TRBJ2-5; TRBD1 is a possible D gene (5 bases). Sequenced: memory CD4+ T cells sorted from blood. The subset is: CD45RA-negative fraction. The receptor was derived from a woman aged 30 to 39 in good health. CDR3 coding DNA: TGTGCCAGCAGTGCCAGGGTCCAAGAGACCCAGTACTTC. This gives the protein CASSARVQETQYF.